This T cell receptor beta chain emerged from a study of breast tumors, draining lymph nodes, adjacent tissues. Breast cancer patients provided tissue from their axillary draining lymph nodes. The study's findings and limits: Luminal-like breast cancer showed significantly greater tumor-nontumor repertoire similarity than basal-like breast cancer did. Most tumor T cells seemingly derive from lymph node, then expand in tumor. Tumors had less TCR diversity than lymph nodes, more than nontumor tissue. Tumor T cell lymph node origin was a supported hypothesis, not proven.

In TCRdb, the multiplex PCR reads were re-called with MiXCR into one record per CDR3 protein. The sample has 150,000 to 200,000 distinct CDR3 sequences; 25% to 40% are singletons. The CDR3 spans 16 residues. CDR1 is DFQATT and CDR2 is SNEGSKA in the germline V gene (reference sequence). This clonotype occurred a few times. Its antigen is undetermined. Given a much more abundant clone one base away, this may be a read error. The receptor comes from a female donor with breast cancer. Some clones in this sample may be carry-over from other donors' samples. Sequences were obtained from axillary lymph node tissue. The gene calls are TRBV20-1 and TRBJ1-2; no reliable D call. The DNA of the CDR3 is TGCAGTGCCAGTGTCGGCCTAGTTTGGGCTAACTATGGCTACGCCTTC. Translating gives CSASVGLVWANYGYAF.